Shown below are 22 T cell receptor beta chains from a single sample sequenced in a study of OX40 agonist ivuxolimab in advanced cancers. Profiled with immunoSEQ multiplex PCR; TCRdb holds only in-frame clones, not every one. Of fewer than 80,000 clones in the sample, about 83% were seen once. Sequences were derived from CD4+ or CD8+ T cells sorted from blood, sampled in a trial of the OX40 agonist ivuxolimab. Every receptor here comes from an adult with an advanced solid tumor such as melanoma, head and neck, liver or kidney cancer.

This rearrangement joins TRBV6-5 to TRBJ2-1, with 7 bases lining up with TRBD1. Germline trimming cut 2 bases from V and 5 bases from J; bases unmatched to any gene: 6. Per the germline V gene, CDR1 is MNHEY and CDR2 is SVGAGI. This CDR3 region has 15 residues. In DNA form, the CDR3 reads TGTGCCAGCAGTTACAGGGGGCTTACGAACAATGAGCAGTTCTTC. This sequence encodes CASSYRGLTNNEQFF.

The chain carries TRBV7-9 and TRBJ2-5; no firm D call. Between the trimmed V and J ends, which lost 1 base and 2 bases, there was a span of 8 bases. The germline gives CDR1 SEHNR, CDR2 FQNEAQ (reference sequence). The CDR3 contains 14 residues. For the CDR3, the DNA is TGTGCCAGCAGCTTAGACACTTCTCAAGAGACCCAGTACTTC. Translation gives CASSLDTSQETQYF. Together with reference TRBV7-9 and TRBJ2-5, the CDR3 gives the full variable domain: DTGVSQNPRHKITKRGQNVTFRCDPISEHNRLYWYRQTLGQGPEFLTYFQNEAQLEKSRLLSDRFSAERPKGSFSTLEIQRTEQGDSAMYLCASSLDTSQETQYFGPGTRLLVL.

The genes are TRBV11-3 and TRBJ2-4; D unclear. The ends were cut back, 2 bases at V and 3 bases at J, with 8 bases in the middle. Germline V gene data show CDR1 as SGHNT and CDR2 as YENEEA. This CDR3 comprises 14 residues. The CDR3 DNA sequence: TGTGCCAGCAGCTTAACTTCCAACAAAAACATTCAGTACTTC. It encodes CASSLTSNKNIQYF.

This clone was counted a single time. V usage is TRBV29-1 and J usage is TRBJ2-1, with D possibly matching TRBD2 (6 bases). Germline V gives CDR1 SQVTM, CDR2 ANQGSEA. Trimming pared 6 bases from V and 6 bases from J, leaving 24 bases between. The CDR3 contains 16 residues. The CDR3 spells CSVGFGGKTKGNEQFF. CDR3 bases: TGCAGCGTGGGGTTTGGCGGGAAAACTAAGGGCAATGAGCAGTTCTTC.

This clone showed up just a few times. The J gene is TRBJ2-7, the V gene TRBV7-8, with unresolved D. The CDR3 runs 11 residues. CDR1 and CDR2 (germline): SGHVS, FQNEAQ. V dropped 1 base and J dropped 10 bases, with 8 bases sitting between them. The CDR3 sequence is CASSLEGRQYF. CDR3 sequence (DNA): TGTGCCAGCAGCTTAGAAGGCCGACAGTACTTC.

This clone was picked up one time. The chain combines TRBV11-2 with TRBJ2-2; D may be TRBD2 (5 bases). The CDR3 totals 14 residues. Trimming left V 5 bases short and J 6 bases short, with 13 bases between. Germline V CDR1 and CDR2: SGHAT, FQNNGV. Written as DNA, the CDR3 is TGTGCCAGCAGCCCCCAGTCAGCGGCCGGGGAGCTGTTTTTT. This codes for CASSPQSAAGELFF.

The chain joins TRBV7-9 to TRBJ1-1; no clear D. CDR3 length: 14 residues. V shed 2 bases and J shed 1 base, with 8 bases lying between them. CDR1 and CDR2 (germline): SEHNR, FQNEAQ (reference sequence). The CDR3 region is CASSLLGPNTEAFF. For the CDR3, the DNA is TGTGCCAGCAGCTTACTCGGACCGAACACTGAAGCTTTCTTT.

This clone has just one count. The chain recombines TRBV11-2 with TRBJ1-2; TRBD1 aligns across 7 bases. The CDR3 loop spans 14 amino acids. Trimming at V came to 1 base and at J to 6 bases, leaving 5 bases not matched to a gene. CDR1 is SGHAT, CDR2 FQNNGV, per germline. The CDR3 sequence: CASSLGGTANGYTF. The DNA for the CDR3 is TGTGCCAGCAGCTTAGGCGGGACAGCGAATGGCTACACCTTC.

This clone was picked up one time. The chain couples TRBV4-2 to TRBJ2-7, with 11 bases identical to TRBD1. This CDR3 has 17 amino acids. CDR1 and CDR2 (germline): LGHNA, YNFKEQ. Losses at the gene ends were 5 bases for V and 3 bases for J; bases not matched to a gene: 12. The CDR3 region is CASSAGQGAAPHYEQYF. CDR3 nucleotide sequence: TGTGCCAGCAGCGCCGGACAGGGGGCAGCTCCACACTACGAGCAGTACTTC.

The chain uses TRBV27 and TRBJ1-1; D remains unclear. The CDR3 spans 15 residues. V was clipped by 2 bases and J by 0 bases, with 10 bases between them. The germline V gene has CDR1 MNHEY and CDR2 SMNVEV (reference sequence). CDR3 nucleotides: TGTGCCAGCAGTTTAGGGAGTGCGGTGAACACTGAAGCTTTCTTT. This encodes CASSLGSAVNTEAFF.

V is TRBV7-2 and J is TRBJ2-1, with 12 bases identical to TRBD2. V trimming: 5 bases; J trimming: 7 bases; junction bases outside the gene matches: 12. The CDR3 runs to 17 residues. Germline loops: CDR1 SGHTA, CDR2 FQGNSA. DNA of the CDR3: TGTGCCAGCAGCCCGATACCTAGCGGGAGGGCGGGGAATGAGCAGTTCTTC. Its translation is CASSPIPSGRAGNEQFF.

As DNA, the CDR3 is TGTGCCATCAGTGAACAAGAGACCCAGTACTTC. Encoded protein: CAISEQETQYF. The J gene is TRBJ2-5, the V gene TRBV10-3; D gene unclear. Trimming removed 3 bases from V and 2 bases from J, with 1 base in between. This CDR3 is 11 amino acids long. Germline V gives CDR1 ENHRY, CDR2 SYGVKD.

The chain is built from TRBV27 and TRBJ1-2; D call uncertain. Germline-derived CDR1 and CDR2 are MNHEY and SMNVEV (reference sequence). This CDR3 contains 14 residues. The V end was cut by 3 bases, the J end by 4 bases, with 12 bases between. CDR3 sequence (DNA): TGTGCCAGCAGTTTGGACGGGGAGAGCTATGGCTACACCTTC. It yields the protein CASSLDGESYGYTF.

This clone has just a few counts. The rearrangement uses TRBV7-2 and TRBJ1-1; D is unclear. Germline V lookup: CDR1 SGHTA, CDR2 FQGNSA. The CDR3 is made up of 15 amino acids. The ends were cut back, 2 bases at V and 1 base at J, with 11 bases in the middle. The CDR3 loop is CASSLLGNGNTEAFF. The CDR3 DNA is TGTGCCAGCAGCTTACTGGGGAACGGGAACACTGAAGCTTTCTTT.

This rearrangement joins TRBV14 to TRBJ1-6; 7 nucleotides align to TRBD1. V was pared by 3 bases and J by 0 bases, with 14 bases of the junction left unmatched. The CDR3 length is 20 residues. Germline V gene data show CDR1 as SGHDN and CDR2 as FVKESK. The CDR3 region is CASSQNRDSYLSSYNSPLHF. In DNA, the CDR3 is TGTGCCAGCAGCCAGAACCGGGACAGCTATTTAAGCTCCTATAATTCACCCCTCCACTTT.

V and J are TRBV11-3 and TRBJ2-7; D may match TRBD1 or TRBD2 (6 bases each). The CDR3 length is 17 residues. The germline V gene has CDR1 SGHNT and CDR2 YENEEA. The V and J ends lost 2 bases and 2 bases respectively, with 19 bases between them. CDR3 region: CASSLKVSMEGAYEQYF. Here the CDR3 DNA reads TGTGCCAGCAGCTTAAAAGTCTCGATGGAGGGGGCCTACGAGCAGTACTTC. The variable domain in full, with the rest retrieved from reference TRBV11-3 and TRBJ2-7, is EAGVVQSPRYKIIEKKQPVAFWCNPISGHNTLYWYLQNLGQGPELLIRYENEEAVDDSQLPKDRFSAERLKGVDSTLKIQPAELGDSAVYLCASSLKVSMEGAYEQYFGPGTRLTVT.

In this sample, this clone turned up once. The chain recombines TRBV19 with TRBJ2-2; D possibly uses TRBD1 or TRBD2 (5 bases each). This CDR3 is built from 16 residues. Trimming took 5 bases from V and 0 from J, leaving 13 bases between them. The germline CDR1 and CDR2 sequences are LNHDA and SQIVND (reference sequence). In DNA, the CDR3 is TGTGCCAGTAGTCTTTCGGGACCGGCGAACACCGGGGAGCTGTTTTTT. This gives the protein CASSLSGPANTGELFF.

The genes are TRBV19 and TRBJ2-3, with TRBD2 matching 9 bases. CDR1 is LNHDA, CDR2 SQIVND, per germline (reference sequence). V shed 7 bases and J 2 bases; nucleotides not matched to a gene: 4. The CDR3 loop spans 14 amino acids. CDR3 residues: CASKAGGPTDTQYF. Here the CDR3 DNA reads TGTGCCAGTAAGGCGGGAGGGCCCACAGATACGCAGTATTTT.

This clone is a singleton in its sample. J is TRBJ1-5 and V is TRBV2, with D tentatively TRBD1 (5 bases). The CDR3 is 15 residues long. The V end lost 2 bases, the J end lost 1 base, and 9 bases lay between the germline ends. CDR1 is SNHLY, CDR2 FYNNEI, per germline. CDR3 in amino acids: CASSERGLSNQPQHF. The CDR3 nucleotides are TGTGCCAGCAGTGAACGGGGGTTGAGCAATCAGCCCCAGCATTTT.

The CDR3 protein is CAISESRQGGVETQYF. DNA of the CDR3: TGTGCCATCAGTGAGTCGCGACAGGGTGGGGTGGAGACCCAGTACTTC. The V and J genes are TRBV10-3 and TRBJ2-5; 7 bases fit TRBD1. There are 16 residues in the CDR3. Looked up from germline, CDR1 is ENHRY and CDR2 is SYGVKD. J was trimmed by 5 bases and V by 0 bases; bases with no gene match: 9.

This clone was detected only once. The chain links TRBV6-1 to TRBJ1-1; 7 positions match TRBD1. From germline, CDR1 is MNHNS and CDR2 SASEGT. Losses at the gene ends were 5 bases for V and 3 bases for J; bases not matched to a gene: 6. CDR3 length: 14 residues. The CDR3 coding sequence is TGTGCCAGCAGTCAGTTACAGGGGTACACTGAAGCTTTCTTT. Translating it yields CASSQLQGYTEAFF.

This chain uses TRBV19 with TRBJ2-4, with 8 positions matching TRBD2. The length of the CDR3 is 15 residues. CDR1 is LNHDA, CDR2 SQIVND, per germline (reference sequence). The ends lost 8 bases at V and 4 bases at J; junction bases unmatched: 10. The CDR3 DNA is TGTGCCAGTGAGAACGGGGCGGGGGGAAAAAACATTCAGTACTTC. Amino acids: CASENGAGGKNIQYF.